This T cell receptor beta chain was sequenced during a study of technical replicates of blood from several donors. The repertoire was sequenced with immunoSEQ multiplex PCR; TCRdb's copy has only in-frame clones and lacks some. The sample holds 60,000 to 70,000 clones, roughly 98% seen once. The sample holds one count of this clone. The receptor was isolated from a human donor in good health. Sequencing was done on a sample of T cells isolated from PBMCs.

CDR3 residues: CASRWGQLYSNQPQHF. The DNA of the CDR3 is TGTGCCAGTAGATGGGGACAGCTTTATAGCAATCAGCCCCAGCATTTT. The chain has TRBV19 and TRBJ1-5, with 7 bases lining up with TRBD1. CDR3 size: 16 residues. Germline CDR1 LNHDA, CDR2 SQIVND (reference sequence). V lost 6 bases to trimming and J lost 0 bases; unmatched junction nucleotides: 8.